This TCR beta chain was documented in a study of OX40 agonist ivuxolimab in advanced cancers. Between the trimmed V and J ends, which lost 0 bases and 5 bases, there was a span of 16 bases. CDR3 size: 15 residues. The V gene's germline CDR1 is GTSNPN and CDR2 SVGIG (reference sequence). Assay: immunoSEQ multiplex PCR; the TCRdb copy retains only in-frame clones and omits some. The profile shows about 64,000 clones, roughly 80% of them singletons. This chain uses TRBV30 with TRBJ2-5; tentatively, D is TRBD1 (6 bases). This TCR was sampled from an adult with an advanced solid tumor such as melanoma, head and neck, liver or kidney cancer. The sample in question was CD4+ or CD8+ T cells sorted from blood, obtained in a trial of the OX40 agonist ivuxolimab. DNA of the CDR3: TGTGCCTGGAGTGTATACGGGACACAAGGGGAGACCCAGTACTTC. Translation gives CAWSVYGTQGETQYF.